These T cell receptor beta chains were read from a single sample in a study of T cells in localized non-small cell lung cancer. The method was immunoSEQ multiplex PCR; TCRdb's version includes in-frame clones alone and lacks a portion of them. The profile shows about 31,000 clones, 88% of them singletons. The material was peripheral blood mononuclear cells, obtained before any cancer treatment. The receptors come from a woman aged 35 to 69 with stage III lung adenocarcinoma. Both conserved end residues are part of each CDR3. Each record gives: V gene, clone size, D gene, J gene, CDR3 DNA, CDR3 protein. A D gene is named only where the DNA matches it firmly. Expanded clones get a size class; other rows say once, few or many, or leave the size out.

>TRBV7-3|-|TRBD2|TRBJ2-7
TGTGCCAGCAGCCCAACTAGCGGGAGTAGGGGCGAGCAGTACTTC
CASSPTSGSRGEQYF
>TRBV2|-|-|TRBJ1-2
TGTGCCAGCAGTGAAACGGGGCTTTGGACTCAAGGGCCGAACTATGGCTACACCTTC
CASSETGLWTQGPNYGYTF
>TRBV6-1|-|TRBD1|TRBJ1-1
TGTGCCAGCAGAGCCGGGACAGCCAACACTGAAGCTTTCTTT
CASRAGTANTEAFF
>TRBV10-1|-|TRBD1|TRBJ2-1
TGCGCCAGCGGGGGACAGGGGCTCGACAATGAGCAGTTCTTC
CASGGQGLDNEQFF
>TRBV7-9|once|TRBD1|TRBJ2-5
TGTGCCAGCAGAGGGGGCGGGCAAGAGACCCAGTACTTC
CASRGGGQETQYF
>TRBV7-8|once|TRBD2|TRBJ2-2
TGTGCCAGCAGCTCCACGGGGGGGACAAACACCGGGGAGCTGTTTTTT
CASSSTGGTNTGELFF
>TRBV2|-|TRBD1|TRBJ2-5
TGTGCCAGCAGTGATCGGACAGGGCAAGAGACCCAGTACTTC
CASSDRTGQETQYF
>TRBV29-1|once|-|TRBJ2-1
TGCAGCGTAGTCATCCTCATTGACAATGAGCAGTTCTTC
CSVVILIDNEQFF
>TRBV5-1|-|TRBD2|TRBJ2-2
TGCGCCAGCACCCCCCCAGGCGCGGGAGAAACCGGGGAGCTGTTTTTT
CASTPPGAGETGELFF
>TRBV28|-|-|TRBJ2-7
TGTGCCAGCAGTGCTCAGGGGCGCCCCCCTCCCTACGAGCAGTACTTC
CASSAQGRPPPYEQYF
>TRBV6-4|-|TRBD2|TRBJ2-3
TGTGCCAGCAGTCGGACTAGCGGGGCGGCAGATACGCAGTATTTT
CASSRTSGAADTQYF
>TRBV14|-|-|TRBJ2-1
TGTGCCAGCAGCCAAGTAGGCGGGGCGGCCTACAATGAGCAGTTCTTC
CASSQVGGAAYNEQFF
>TRBV6-1|-|TRBD2|TRBJ2-1
TGTGCCAGCGTGCGGCTAGCGGGAGGGCCTCATGAGCAGTTCTTC
CASVRLAGGPHEQFF
>TRBV6-5|-|TRBD1|TRBJ1-1
TGTGCCAGCAGCTCCGACAGGGTGAACACTGAAGCTTTCTTT
CASSSDRVNTEAFF
>TRBV4-2|-|-|TRBJ2-1
TGTGCCAGCAGCCAAGGGGGTAGCTACAATGAGCAGTTCTTC
CASSQGGSYNEQFF
>TRBV28|-|-|TRBJ1-1
TGTGCCAGCAGTTTCCTGGGAGGCTTCAATGAAGCTTTCTTT
CASSFLGGFNEAFF
>TRBV6-1|-|-|TRBJ1-2
TGTGCCGCCAGGGGACTCCTTAACTATGGCTACACCTTC
CAARGLLNYGYTF
>TRBV5-1|-|TRBD1|TRBJ2-5
TGCGCCAGCAGCTATGGGACAGGGAGGAGCGTGACCCAGTACTTC
CASSYGTGRSVTQYF
>TRBV9|-|-|TRBJ2-2
TGTGCCAGCAGCGAGTGGGAAGGGTCCCCCGGGGAGCTGTTTTTT
CASSEWEGSPGELFF
>TRBV19|-|-|TRBJ1-1
TGTGCCAGTAGTATGTTCGGCCTGAACACTGAAGCTTTCTTT
CASSMFGLNTEAFF
>TRBV6-5|-|-|TRBJ2-7
TGTGCCAGCAGTTACTCGGGGACAAACTACGAGCAGTACTTC
CASSYSGTNYEQYF
>TRBV11-3|-|-|TRBJ2-1
TGTGCCAGCAGCTTAGGTAGCGCGTACAATGAGCAGTTCTTC
CASSLGSAYNEQFF
>TRBV7-8|-|-|TRBJ1-6
TGTGCCAGCAGCTTATCGGGGAAGGACTCACCCCTCCACTTT
CASSLSGKDSPLHF
>TRBV30|once|-|TRBJ2-3
TGTGCCTGGAGTGACCAATTCACAGATACGCAGTATTTT
CAWSDQFTDTQYF
>TRBV5-4|-|-|TRBJ2-1
TGTGCCAGCAGCTTGGGGTTTTCCCACGATAACAATGAGCAGTTCTTC
CASSLGFSHDNNEQFF
>TRBV9|-|-|TRBJ2-7
TGTGCCAGCAGCGTAGTGGGGGGTGACGAGCAGTACTTC
CASSVVGGDEQYF
>TRBV29-1|-|-|TRBJ2-1
TGCAGCGTTGGGACAGCCAGATACAATGAGCAGTTCTTC
CSVGTARYNEQFF
>TRBV9|-|TRBD1|TRBJ2-2
TGTGCCAGCAGCGCCCACCGGGACAGAGGGACCGGGGAGCTGTTTTTT
CASSAHRDRGTGELFF
>TRBV5-1|-|-|TRBJ1-4
TGCGCCAGCAGCTTGGCCCGGCAGCTTAATGAAAAACTGTTTTTT
CASSLARQLNEKLFF
>TRBV27|-|-|TRBJ2-7
TGTGCCAGCAGTCTCACCGCTTGGACCGGTGAGGGCACCTACGAGCAGTACTTC
CASSLTAWTGEGTYEQYF
>TRBV2|-|TRBD1|TRBJ2-7
TGTGCCAGCAGTGGGACGACAGGGGGTGGCGAGCAGTACTTC
CASSGTTGGGEQYF
>TRBV19|-|TRBD1|TRBJ1-2
TGTGCCACTACAGGGGGGCCTGGCCATGGCTACACCTTC
CATTGGPGHGYTF
>TRBV29-1|-|TRBD2|TRBJ2-5
TGCAGCGTTGAACCCATAGCGGGAGGCCCGAAAGAGACCCAGTACTTC
CSVEPIAGGPKETQYF
>TRBV27|-|TRBD1|TRBJ1-1
TGTGCCAGCAGTTTATTTATAGGAGGGGGCAGAGAGGAAGCTTTTTTT
CASSLFIGGGREEAFF
>TRBV6-6|once|TRBD2|TRBJ2-4
TGTGCCAGCAGTTACCCCGGGACTATAAACATTCAGTACTTC
CASSYPGTINIQYF
>TRBV4-1|-|TRBD1|TRBJ1-1
TGCGCCAGCAGCCAAGTCCCCGACAGGGGGAACACTGAAGCTTTCTTT
CASSQVPDRGNTEAFF
>TRBV5-1|-|-|TRBJ2-3
TGCGCCAGCGCGGGCGGAACAGATACGCAGTATTTT
CASAGGTDTQYF
>TRBV19|medium-sized|-|TRBJ1-2
TGTGCCAGTACCAAGGGTCCCCGCCTGGATGGCTACACCTTC
CASTKGPRLDGYTF
>TRBV19|-|-|TRBJ1-5
TGTGCCAGTAGTATCCCCGGAAACAATCAGCCCCAGCATTTT
CASSIPGNNQPQHF
>TRBV27|-|TRBD1|TRBJ1-5
TGTGCCAGCAGCTCAGACAGGGGGCCTAATCAGCCCCAGCATTTT
CASSSDRGPNQPQHF
>TRBV11-1|-|TRBD1|TRBJ2-2
TGTGCCAGCAGCCAACTCGGGACAGGGGGAAACACCGGGGAGCTGTTTTTT
CASSQLGTGGNTGELFF
>TRBV19|-|-|TRBJ1-1
TGTGCCAGTAGTATCATGGAGGGGTGGGACACTGAAGCTTTCTTT
CASSIMEGWDTEAFF
>TRBV6-6|-|-|TRBJ1-2
TGTGCCAGCAGTACACCAGGGCACAATGGCTACACCTTC
CASSTPGHNGYTF
>TRBV5-1|-|TRBD1|TRBJ2-1
TGCGCCAGCAGCGGACAGGGTTTTACGGATGAGCAGTTCTTC
CASSGQGFTDEQFF
>TRBV4-1|few|-|TRBJ1-4
TGCGCCAGCAGCCACCGGACAGAGGAGAATGAAAAACTGTTTTTT
CASSHRTEENEKLFF
>TRBV28|-|TRBD1|TRBJ1-6
TGTGCCAGCACCCCGGGACAGGGATCTTCACCCCTCCACTTT
CASTPGQGSSPLHF
>TRBV30|-|TRBD1|TRBJ1-2
TGTGCCTGGAGCCAGGGGGGGAGCGAGGGTGGCTACACCTTC
CAWSQGGSEGGYTF
>TRBV9|once|-|TRBJ2-1
TGTGCCAGCAGCGCGGCGGACTGGGTCGAGCAGTTCTTC
CASSAADWVEQFF
>TRBV19|-|-|TRBJ2-1
TGTGCCAGTAGCCGAGGAGGAGGGATCTACAATGAGCAGTTCTTC
CASSRGGGIYNEQFF
>TRBV7-9|few|-|TRBJ1-4
TGTGCCAGCAGCTTAGGAGTCCAACAGGCTGCGAATGAAAAACTGTTTTTT
CASSLGVQQAANEKLFF
>TRBV6-6|-|TRBD1|TRBJ2-5
TGTGCCAGCAGTTACTTACAGGGGTGGGAGACCCAGTACTTC
CASSYLQGWETQYF
>TRBV30|-|-|TRBJ2-7
TGTGCCTGGAGTGCTAACTCTCGCTACGAGCAGTACTTC
CAWSANSRYEQYF
>TRBV7-2|-|-|TRBJ2-4
TGTGCCAGCAGCGGACAGGCCGGGGGACGAAACATTCAGTACTTC
CASSGQAGGRNIQYF
>TRBV28|-|TRBD2|TRBJ2-2
TGTGCCAGCAGTTTAAGACTAGCGGGAGCCGACACCGGGGAGCTGTTTTTT
CASSLRLAGADTGELFF